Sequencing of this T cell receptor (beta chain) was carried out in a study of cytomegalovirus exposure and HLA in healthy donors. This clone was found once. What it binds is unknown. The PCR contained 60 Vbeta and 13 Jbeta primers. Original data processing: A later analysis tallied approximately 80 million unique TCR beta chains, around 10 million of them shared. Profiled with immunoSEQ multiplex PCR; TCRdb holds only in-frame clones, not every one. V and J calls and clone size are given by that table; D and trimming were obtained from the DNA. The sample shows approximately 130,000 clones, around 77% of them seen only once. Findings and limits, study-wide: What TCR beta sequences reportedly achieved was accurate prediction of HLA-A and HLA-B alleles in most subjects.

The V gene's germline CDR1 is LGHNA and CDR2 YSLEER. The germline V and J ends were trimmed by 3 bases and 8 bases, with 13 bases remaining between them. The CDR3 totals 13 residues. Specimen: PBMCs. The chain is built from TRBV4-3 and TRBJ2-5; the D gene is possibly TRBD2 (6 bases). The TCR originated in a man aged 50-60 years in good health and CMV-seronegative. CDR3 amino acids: CASSQGTRGTQYF. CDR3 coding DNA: TGCGCCAGCAGCCAGGGGACGCGGGGCACCCAGTACTTC.